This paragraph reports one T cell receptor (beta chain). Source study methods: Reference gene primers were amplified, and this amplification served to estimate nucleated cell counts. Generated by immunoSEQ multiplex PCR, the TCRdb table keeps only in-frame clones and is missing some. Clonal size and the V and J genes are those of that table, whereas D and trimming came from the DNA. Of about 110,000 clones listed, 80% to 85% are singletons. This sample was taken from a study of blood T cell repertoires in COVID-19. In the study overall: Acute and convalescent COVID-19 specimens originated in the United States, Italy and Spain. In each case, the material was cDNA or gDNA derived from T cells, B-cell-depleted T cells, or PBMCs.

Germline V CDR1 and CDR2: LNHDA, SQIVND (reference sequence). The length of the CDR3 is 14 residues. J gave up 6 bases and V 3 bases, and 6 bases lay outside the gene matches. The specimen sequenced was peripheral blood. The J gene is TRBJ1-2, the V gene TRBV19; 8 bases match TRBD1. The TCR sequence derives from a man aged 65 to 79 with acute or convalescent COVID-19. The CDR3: CASSMADRVDGYTF. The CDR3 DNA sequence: TGTGCCAGTAGTATGGCGGACAGGGTCGATGGCTACACCTTC.